The 21 T cell receptor beta chains presented below share a single source sample, sequenced in a study of control samples from healthy donors and cancer patients. Profiling relied on immunoSEQ multiplex PCR, and the TCRdb table lists in-frame clones only, not all of them. The data hold about 65,000 clones, with 90% observed a single time. Material: PBMCs. These receptors were collected from a woman aged 45-65 years with colorectal cancer.

This clone was seen just once. The V gene is TRBV5-1, the J gene TRBJ1-2; weak D call: TRBD1 (6 bases). Trimming cost V 1 base and J 0 bases, with 13 bases left between them. There are 16 residues in the CDR3. Germline CDR1 and CDR2: SGHRS and YFSETQ. The CDR3 protein is CASSLTQGQPNYGYTF. CDR3 coding DNA: TGCGCCAGCAGCTTGACTCAGGGGCAACCTAACTATGGCTACACCTTC.

The rearrangement joins TRBV11-2 to TRBJ1-1, with 7 bases fitting TRBD1. CDR3 size: 16 residues. Germline V gene sequence: CDR1 SGHAT, CDR2 FQNNGV. The V segment lost 5 bases and the J segment 2 bases; nucleotides outside the gene matches: 11. As DNA, the CDR3 is TGTGCCAGCAGCCTGAATGATGGGACAGCCAACACTGAAGCTTTCTTT. This sequence encodes CASSLNDGTANTEAFF.

The V gene is TRBV16, the J gene TRBJ1-4, with TRBD1 as a possible D gene (6 bases). This CDR3 is built from 14 residues. V was clipped by 8 bases and J by 6 bases, with 16 bases between them. Per the germline V gene, CDR1 is KGHSY and CDR2 is FQNENV. The CDR3 reads CASSSGGGDEKLFF. As DNA, the CDR3 is TGTGCCAGCTCTTCAGGTGGGGGCGATGAAAAACTGTTTTTT.

The V call is TRBV5-1, the J call TRBJ1-3; 8 positions match TRBD1. V lost 4 bases and J lost 0; bases outside the gene matches: 6. Germline CDR1 and CDR2: SGHRS and YFSETQ. The CDR3 is 16 amino acids. The CDR3 is CASSKDRGSSGNTIYF. In nucleotides, the CDR3 is TGCGCCAGCAGCAAAGACAGGGGTAGCTCTGGAAACACCATATATTTT. Complete variable domain (other parts from reference TRBV5-1 and TRBJ1-3): KAGVTQTPRYLIKTRGQQVTLSCSPISGHRSVSWYQQTPGQGLQFLFEYFSETQRNKGNFPGRFSGRQFSNSRSEMNVSTLELGDSALYLCASSKDRGSSGNTIYFGEGSWLTVV.

The chain couples TRBV9 to TRBJ2-3; the match to TRBD2 covers 10 bases. This CDR3 contains 15 residues. Trimming took 3 bases from V and 3 from J; bases not matched to a gene: 4. Germline CDR1 is SGDLS and CDR2 is YYNGEE. This CDR3 is CASSASSGRTDTQYF. CDR3 in DNA: TGTGCCAGCAGCGCGTCTAGCGGGAGAACAGATACGCAGTATTTT.

This chain uses TRBV7-9 with TRBJ1-4; D gene uncertain. Trimming left V 1 base short and J 4 bases short, with 10 bases between. Germline CDR1 reads SEHNR; CDR2 reads FQNEAQ (reference sequence). The CDR3 loop spans 15 amino acids. Written as DNA, the CDR3 is TGTGCCAGCAGCTTAGTAAGAAGAGATAATGAAAAACTGTTTTTT. Amino acids: CASSLVRRDNEKLFF.

The chain couples TRBV11-2 to TRBJ1-1, with D tentatively TRBD1 (6 bases). V lost 7 bases, J lost 4 bases, and 19 bases lay in between. In germline, CDR1 is SGHAT, CDR2 FQNNGV. This CDR3 is 15 amino acids long. CDR3 bases: TGTGCCAGCACCACCTTCTGGGGGGCGCCCACTGAAGCTTTCTTT. Translated: CASTTFWGAPTEAFF.

The chain uses TRBV25-1 and TRBJ1-2; D not certain. Per the germline V gene, CDR1 is MGHDK and CDR2 is SYGVNS. With 3 bases removed from V and 6 bases from J, the gap between germline ends came to 14 bases. CDR3 length equals 14 residues. This CDR3 reads CASSDLGSGNGYTF. CDR3 coding DNA: TGTGCCAGCAGTGATTTGGGGTCGGGCAATGGCTACACCTTC.

Notes on this clone: Other DNA sequences of this sample code for an identical CDR3. DNA for the CDR3: TGTGCCAGCGGGGGGGCGGGGGGTACTCAGCCCCAGCATTTT. Encoded protein: CASGGAGGTQPQHF. J is TRBJ1-5 and V is TRBV9; tentative D call: TRBD1 (6 bases). There are 14 residues in the CDR3. V was clipped by 7 bases and J by 6 bases, with 17 bases between them. Germline CDR1 SGDLS, CDR2 YYNGEE. The complete variable domain, with remaining parts taken from reference TRBV9 and TRBJ1-5, reads DSGVTQTPKHLITATGQRVTLRCSPRSGDLSVYWYQQSLDQGLQFLIQYYNGEERAKGNILERFSAQQFPDLHSELNLSSLELGDSALYFCASGGAGGTQPQHFGDGTRLSIL.

This CDR3 is CASTHLAGSEKLFF. The DNA of the CDR3 is TGTGCCAGTACCCATCTGGCTGGGAGTGAAAAACTGTTTTTT. This chain joins TRBV19 and TRBJ1-4; no clear D gene. Looked up from germline, CDR1 is LNHDA and CDR2 is SQIVND (reference sequence). The CDR3 runs to 14 residues. Trimming took off 7 bases at V and 7 bases at J, with 16 bases between the two ends.

This CDR3 reads CASSRRSYNEQFF. The CDR3 region has the DNA TGTGCCAGCAGCCGACGGTCCTACAATGAGCAGTTCTTC. The chain has TRBV11-2 and TRBJ2-1; D unresolved. Germline loops: CDR1 SGHAT, CDR2 FQNNGV. CDR3 length: 13 amino acids. The ends were cut back, 5 bases at V and 1 base at J, with 6 bases in the middle. Together with reference TRBV11-2 and TRBJ2-1, the CDR3 gives the full variable domain: EAGVAQSPRYKIIEKRQSVAFWCNPISGHATLYWYQQILGQGPKLLIQFQNNGVVDDSQLPKDRFSAERLKGVDSTLKIQPAKLEDSAVYLCASSRRSYNEQFFGPGTRLTVL.

This clone was detected only once. The genes are TRBV6-5 and TRBJ2-1, with 8 bases matching TRBD2. Germline CDR1 MNHEY, CDR2 SVGAGI. Losses at the gene ends were 4 bases for V and 8 bases for J; bases not matched to a gene: 10. The length of the CDR3 is 15 residues. The CDR3 region is CASSSTRAGDDEQFF. Written as DNA, the CDR3 is TGTGCCAGCAGTTCTACCCGAGCGGGAGATGATGAGCAGTTCTTC.

The chain carries TRBV5-4 and TRBJ2-1; no clear D. The V gene lost 1 base and the J gene lost 0 bases, with 5 bases spanning the gap. Germline V gives CDR1 SGHNT, CDR2 YYREEE (reference sequence). The CDR3 sequence is 14 residues long. The CDR3, as DNA: TGTGCCAGCAGCTTGAGTGGCTCCTACAATGAGCAGTTCTTC. It encodes CASSLSGSYNEQFF.

The chain recombines TRBV5-5 with TRBJ2-7, with 7 positions matching TRBD2. Germline CDR1 is SGHKS and CDR2 is YYEKEE (reference sequence). The CDR3 extends over 15 amino acids. With V trimmed by 1 base and J by 4 bases, 8 bases remained unmatched. CDR3 coding DNA: TGTGCCAGCAGCTTGTCGGTAGCGGGTTCTTACGAGCAGTACTTC. This encodes CASSLSVAGSYEQYF.

This clone was seen once. DNA for the CDR3: TGTGCCAGCCGACAGGGGCCCGATATCGAGCAGTACTTC. This encodes CASRQGPDIEQYF. V and J are TRBV6-5 and TRBJ2-7; 8 nucleotides line up with TRBD1. V lost 8 bases, J lost 6 bases, and 9 bases stayed unmatched. The CDR3 runs 13 residues. Germline V gene data show CDR1 as MNHEY and CDR2 as SVGAGI.

This chain uses TRBV11-1 with TRBJ2-7; D possibly corresponds to TRBD2 (5 bases). The CDR3 runs to 15 residues. The ends were cut back, 0 bases at V and 3 bases at J, with 12 bases in the middle. Germline V gene lookup returns CDR1 SGHAT and CDR2 FQDESV (reference sequence). This CDR3 reads CASSLAAGIVYEQYF. In DNA form, the CDR3 reads TGTGCCAGCAGCTTAGCGGCGGGTATCGTCTACGAGCAGTACTTC.

The gene calls are TRBV3-1 (or the pseudogene TRBV3-2) and TRBJ2-7; D could derive from TRBD1 or TRBD2 (5 bases each). Between the trimmed V and J ends, which lost 1 base and 5 bases, there was a span of 12 bases. Germline V gene sequence: CDR1 LGHDT, CDR2 YNNKEL (reference sequence). This CDR3 region has 14 residues. In DNA form, the CDR3 reads TGTGCCAGCAGCCAAGCTAGCTGGGGCGACGAGCAGTACTTC. Encoded protein: CASSQASWGDEQYF.

The rearrangement links TRBV13 to TRBJ1-2, with 7 bases matching TRBD1. The trim removed 0 bases at V and 3 bases at J, leaving 4 bases unmatched. The CDR3 has 15 amino acids. Germline V lookup: CDR1 PRHDT, CDR2 FYEKMQ (reference sequence). The CDR3 sequence is CASSLGGTEHYGYTF. CDR3 DNA sequence: TGTGCCAGCAGCTTAGGGGGGACAGAACACTATGGCTACACCTTC.

The chain carries TRBV10-2 and TRBJ1-1, with unresolved D. The CDR3 sequence is 13 residues long. The V and J ends lost 2 bases and 1 base respectively, with 5 bases between them. Germline V lookup: CDR1 WSHSY, CDR2 SAAADI. CDR3 coding DNA: TGCGCCAGCAGTGAGACTGGGAACACTGAAGCTTTCTTT. Protein: CASSETGNTEAFF.

The chain carries TRBV29-1 and TRBJ2-3, with D perhaps TRBD2 (6 bases). The V end lost 7 bases, the J end lost 0 bases, and 17 bases lay between the germline ends. Germline values: CDR1 SQVTM, CDR2 ANQGSEA. The CDR3 loop spans 15 amino acids. CDR3 DNA sequence: TGCAGCGCTAGTGGGGGACTCACTAGCACAGATACGCAGTATTTT. This codes for CSASGGLTSTDTQYF.

The V gene is TRBV11-2, the J gene TRBJ2-7; TRBD1 aligns across 7 bases. Germline CDR1 is SGHAT and CDR2 is FQNNGV. CDR3 length: 15 amino acids. With 5 bases clipped from V and 2 bases from J, the junction kept 9 bases outside the gene matches. For the CDR3, the DNA is TGTGCCAGCAGCCGCAGACAGGGAGATCCCTACGAGCAGTACTTC. This encodes CASSRRQGDPYEQYF.